The 19 T cell receptor beta chains given below trace back to one sample, sequenced in a study of vaccination effects on CD4 cells after COVID-19. Measured with immunoSEQ multiplex PCR; TCRdb has only the in-frame clones, and not every one. There are approximately 38,000 clones in the sample; around 71% occur only once, and about 8.4% lies in the top ten. Their specific antigens are unknown. The culture ran for approximately 9 days before CD4+ T cells were isolated. Each participant was administered two doses of either the BNT162b2 or the mRNA-1273 vaccine. Material: CD4+ T cells from PBMCs cultured without peptide, obtained after COVID-19 vaccination. The receptors were gathered from a human donor who received a COVID-19 vaccine.

The table lists this clone with a few counts. V usage is TRBV2 and J usage is TRBJ2-7, with 10 bases that match TRBD1. The CDR3 totals 19 residues. V gave up 7 bases and J gave up 1 base; unmatched junction bases: 19. CDR1 and CDR2 from the germline V gene are SNHLY and FYNNEI. CDR3 loop: CASISRDRGLLNPSYEQYF. CDR3 bases: TGTGCCAGCATCTCCCGGGACAGGGGCCTCCTTAACCCATCCTACGAGCAGTACTTC. Supplemented by reference TRBV2 and TRBJ2-7, the full variable domain reads EPEVTQTPSHQVTQMGQEVILRCVPISNHLYFYWYRQILGQKVEFLVSFYNNEISEKSEIFDDQFSVERPDGSNFTLKIRSTKLEDSAMYFCASISRDRGLLNPSYEQYFGPGTRLTVT.

The rearrangement joins TRBV7-9 to TRBJ1-6; TRBD1 matches 8 bases. The germline V gene encodes CDR1 SEHNR and CDR2 FQNEAQ (reference sequence). There are 15 residues in the CDR3. Trimming removed 4 bases from V and 9 bases from J; junction bases left unmatched: 8. The CDR3 sequence is CASSSRTGSSSPLHF. The CDR3 coding sequence is TGTGCCAGCAGCTCACGGACAGGGAGTAGTTCACCCCTCCACTTT.

The chain carries TRBV12-3 or TRBV12-4 and TRBJ1-4, with D possibly matching TRBD1 (6 bases). The CDR3 length is 13 residues. Trimming pared 7 bases from V and 5 bases from J, leaving 11 bases between. Here the CDR3 reads CASKGGWNEKLFF. CDR3 coding DNA: TGTGCCAGCAAGGGGGGCTGGAATGAAAAACTGTTTTTT.

This rearrangement joins TRBV11-2 to TRBJ2-7; D uncertain. Trimming cost V 5 bases and J 0 bases, with 11 bases left between them. CDR3 length equals 14 residues. Germline CDR1 reads SGHAT; CDR2 reads FQNNGV. The CDR3 DNA reads TGTGCCAGCAGCCTAGGGCAGACCTCCTACGAGCAGTACTTC. This translates into CASSLGQTSYEQYF.

J is TRBJ1-1 and V is TRBV18; D is uncertain. This CDR3 contains 13 residues. Trimming took off 3 bases at V and 0 bases at J, with 5 bases between the two ends. Per germline, CDR1 KGHSH and CDR2 LQKENI. CDR3 sequence: CASSPGVNTEAFF. For the CDR3, the DNA is TGTGCCAGCTCACCGGGCGTGAACACTGAAGCTTTCTTT.

This clone counts as medium-sized. V usage is TRBV4-1 and J usage is TRBJ1-6; TRBD1 is a possible D gene (6 bases). Trimming shortened V by 0 bases and J by 0 bases, and 18 bases separated the two germline ends. Germline CDR1 MGHRA, CDR2 YSYEKL. The CDR3 has 20 amino acids. The chain's CDR3 is CASSQDQIRTVSSYNSPLHF. CDR3 nucleotides: TGCGCCAGCAGCCAAGATCAAATCCGGACAGTGAGCTCCTATAATTCACCCCTCCACTTT.

This clone was seen once. The chain is built from TRBV7-8 and TRBJ2-7, with no clear D. V gave up 1 base and J gave up 1 base, with 11 bases separating them. This CDR3 region has 15 residues. Germline CDR1 SGHVS, CDR2 FQNEAQ. The CDR3 region has the DNA TGTGCCAGCAGCTTAGATGGATCCTGGTCCTACGAGCAGTACTTC. Its protein is CASSLDGSWSYEQYF.

The gene calls are TRBV27 and TRBJ2-7; D ambiguous. Per germline, CDR1 MNHEY and CDR2 SMNVEV (reference sequence). Trimming took off 5 bases at V and 7 bases at J, with 12 bases between the two ends. The CDR3 totals 12 residues. This CDR3 is CASSQPLGEQYF. DNA of the CDR3: TGTGCCAGCAGTCAACCTTTGGGAGAGCAGTACTTC.

The chain joins TRBV19 to TRBJ1-4; the D is unclear. CDR1 is LNHDA and CDR2 is SQIVND in the germline V gene (reference sequence). V lost 7 bases and J lost 0, with 12 bases in between. The CDR3 is 15 amino acids. The CDR3 nucleotides read TGTGCCAGTATTAGGTCAATCTCAACTAATGAAAAACTGTTTTTT. Protein: CASIRSISTNEKLFF. Variable domain in full (rest from reference TRBV19 and TRBJ1-4): DGGITQSPKYLFRKEGQNVTLSCEQNLNHDAMYWYRQDPGQGLRLIYYSQIVNDFQKGDIAEGYSVSREKKESFPLTVTSAQKNPTAFYLCASIRSISTNEKLFFGSGTQLSVL.

This clone was observed a handful of times. The J gene is TRBJ1-4, the V gene TRBV30, with 10 bases that match TRBD1. This CDR3 region has 13 residues. The ends lost 8 bases at V and 8 bases at J; junction bases unmatched: 8. Germline V gene sequence: CDR1 GTSNPN, CDR2 SVGIG (reference sequence). The CDR3 loop reads CAGSGTGEEKLFF. The CDR3 bases are TGTGCCGGTTCCGGGACAGGGGAAGAAAAACTGTTTTTT.

The chain combines TRBV7-7 with TRBJ2-1, with 10 bases lining up with TRBD2. The germline CDR1 and CDR2 sequences are SSHAT and FNYEAQ (reference sequence). The CDR3 spans 15 residues. Trimming removed 5 bases from V and 5 bases from J; junction bases left unmatched: 6. The CDR3 reads CASSSGRAANNEQFF. For the CDR3, the DNA is TGTGCCAGCAGCAGCGGGAGGGCCGCTAACAATGAGCAGTTCTTC.

This clone was picked up a small number of times. This chain links TRBV5-4 with TRBJ2-7, with D perhaps TRBD1 (7 bases). Between the trimmed V and J ends, which lost 4 bases and 2 bases, there was a span of 13 bases. CDR3 length: 14 amino acids. Germline CDR1 reads SGHNT; CDR2 reads YYREEE (reference sequence). The CDR3 DNA reads as TGTGCCAGCAGCGCGGGACAGAACCCCTACGAGCAGTACTTC. Its protein is CASSAGQNPYEQYF.

The rearrangement links TRBV7-7 to TRBJ2-5; D gene ambiguous. The V end lost 2 bases, the J end lost 4 bases, and 8 bases lay between the germline ends. CDR3 size: 13 residues. CDR1 is SSHAT and CDR2 is FNYEAQ in the germline V gene (reference sequence). The CDR3 DNA reads TGTGCCAGCAGCTTACAATTGGTAGAGACCCAGTACTTC. It translates to CASSLQLVETQYF.

This clone was seen just once. The chain has TRBV29-1 and TRBJ1-1; tentative D call: TRBD1 (5 bases). This CDR3 comprises 14 residues. V lost 1 base and J 4 bases, leaving 13 bases between the germline ends. CDR1 and CDR2 (germline): SQVTM, ANQGSEA. For the CDR3, the DNA is TGCAGCGTTGAAGGCAGGTGGGGGTCCACTGAAGCTTTCTTT. As protein: CSVEGRWGSTEAFF.

This chain joins TRBV2 and TRBJ2-7, with D perhaps TRBD2 (5 bases). V lost 2 bases and J 5 bases, leaving 13 bases between the germline ends. CDR3 length equals 14 residues. Germline V gene data show CDR1 as SNHLY and CDR2 as FYNNEI. The CDR3 is CASSETSPIDEQYF. The CDR3 bases are TGTGCCAGCAGTGAAACTAGTCCGATCGACGAGCAGTACTTC.

The V gene is TRBV6-1, the J gene TRBJ1-1; possible D gene TRBD1, 6 bases. Trimming stripped 2 bases from V and 11 bases from J, with 9 bases between. The CDR3 consists of 11 residues. Per germline, CDR1 MNHNS and CDR2 SASEGT. The CDR3 region is CASSERGGAFF. CDR3 nucleotides: TGTGCCAGCAGTGAAAGGGGGGGGGCTTTCTTT.

The sample holds a few counts of this clone. V and J are TRBV7-8 and TRBJ2-6; a possible D gene is TRBD2 (5 bases). From germline, CDR1 is SGHVS and CDR2 FQNEAQ. Between the trimmed V and J ends, which lost 1 base and 0 bases, there was a span of 7 bases. The length of the CDR3 is 16 residues. In DNA, the CDR3 is TGTGCCAGCAGCTTAGTAGGGAGCTCTGGGGCCAACGTCCTGACTTTC. Amino acid sequence: CASSLVGSSGANVLTF.

This clone was recorded once. The chain couples TRBV6-5 to TRBJ1-2, with 8 bases identical to TRBD1. CDR1 is MNHEY, CDR2 SVGAGI, per germline. The CDR3 is 15 residues long. The V gene end was trimmed by 1 base and the J gene end by 6 bases; junction bases not matched to a gene: 7. CDR3 DNA: TGTGCCAGCAGTTACTTTACAGGGGGATCTGATGGCTACACCTTC. Amino acids: CASSYFTGGSDGYTF.

V is TRBV4-1 and J is TRBJ1-6; TRBD1 matches at 9 bases. CDR3 length: 16 residues. CDR1 MGHRA and CDR2 YSYEKL come from the germline V gene. V gave up 1 base and J gave up 7 bases; unmatched junction bases: 5. The CDR3 nucleotides read TGCGCCAGCAGCCAAGGGAACGGACAGGGGAATTCACCCCTCCACTTT. Translating it yields CASSQGNGQGNSPLHF.